One and the same sample provided the 18 T cell receptor beta chains below, sequenced in a study of cytomegalovirus exposure and HLA in healthy donors. With 60 Vbeta and 13 Jbeta primers, the PCR was carried out. The protocol was immunoSEQ multiplex PCR, while the TCRdb copy is restricted to in-frame clones and leaves out a portion. This table has 95,000 to 150,000 clones, 78% appearing once. Sample: PBMCs. The receptors come from a woman under 40 in good health and CMV-seropositive.

The V call is TRBV4-1, the J call TRBJ2-7, with TRBD2 matching over 10 bases. This CDR3 has 14 residues. V was pared by 7 bases and J by 0 bases, with 3 bases of the junction left unmatched. CDR1 MGHRA and CDR2 YSYEKL come from the germline V gene. The CDR3 nucleotides are TGCGCCAGCACTAGCGGGAGCGACTCCTACGAGCAGTACTTC. Translated, it gives CASTSGSDSYEQYF.

V gene TRBV28 combines with J gene TRBJ1-4; the match to TRBD1 covers 7 bases. The CDR3 is 14 amino acids. Germline lookup yields CDR1 MDHEN and CDR2 SYDVKM. The V and J ends lost 2 bases and 8 bases, in that order; junction bases with no gene match: 5. In DNA, the CDR3 is TGTGCCAGCAGTTTAGGAGGGGGCCGGGAAAAACTGTTTTTT. Translating it yields CASSLGGGREKLFF. Drawing the rest from reference TRBV28 and TRBJ1-4, the complete variable domain is DVKVTQSSRYLVKRTGEKVFLECVQDMDHENMFWYRQDPGLGLRLIYFSYDVKMKEKGDIPEGYSVSREKKERFSLILESASTNQTSMYLCASSLGGGREKLFFGSGTQLSVL.

The genes are TRBV7-3 and TRBJ2-1; TRBD2 matches at 15 bases. The CDR3 sequence is 16 residues long. Trimming at V came to 4 bases and at J to 9 bases, leaving 7 bases not matched to a gene. Germline lookup yields CDR1 SGHTA and CDR2 FQGTGA. CDR3 region: CASSSRTSGGAAEQFF. For the CDR3, the DNA is TGTGCCAGCAGCTCTAGGACTAGCGGGGGGGCAGCTGAGCAGTTCTTC.

In this sample, this clone turned up a few times. The chain recombines TRBV19 with TRBJ1-5; possible D gene TRBD1, 6 bases. Germline CDR1 LNHDA, CDR2 SQIVND (reference sequence). With 5 bases removed from V and 5 bases from J, the gap between germline ends came to 19 bases. This CDR3 contains 16 residues. The CDR3 DNA reads as TGTGCCAGTAGTCCCCAAGACAGGATAGGATATCAGCCCCAGCATTTT. Protein: CASSPQDRIGYQPQHF.

This chain links TRBV4-1 with TRBJ2-1; 10 bases are a match to TRBD2. The CDR3 totals 15 residues. V was clipped by 2 bases and J by 7 bases; unmatched bases: 5. From germline, CDR1 is MGHRA and CDR2 YSYEKL. This CDR3 is CASSQHLAGENEQFF. The CDR3 nucleotides are TGCGCCAGCAGCCAACATCTAGCGGGGGAGAATGAGCAGTTCTTC.

The gene calls are TRBV9 and TRBJ2-5; D not resolved. Germline CDR1 SGDLS, CDR2 YYNGEE. CDR3 size: 16 residues. V lost 1 base and J lost 4, with 17 bases in between. The CDR3 nucleotides read TGTGCCAGCAGCGTATTGGCCCGGCCCGGCGGAGAGACCCAGTACTTC. This sequence encodes CASSVLARPGGETQYF.

The chain links TRBV27 to TRBJ1-1; D is perhaps TRBD1 (5 bases). Germline CDR1 is MNHEY and CDR2 is SMNVEV (reference sequence). V was trimmed by 1 base and J by 4 bases, leaving 19 bases between them. The length of the CDR3 is 17 residues. The CDR3 bases are TGTGCCAGCAGTTTATATGGTGGCAGGGCTACCCCCACTGAAGCTTTCTTT. It is translated as CASSLYGGRATPTEAFF.

This chain joins TRBV14 and TRBJ1-1, with D perhaps matching TRBD1 (5 bases). This CDR3 comprises 20 residues. Germline V gene data show CDR1 as SGHDN and CDR2 as FVKESK. V was cut by 4 bases and J by 1 base, with 28 bases left in between. CDR3 nucleotide sequence: TGTGCCAGCAGCCCACCCGTAGTAGGGGTCATTCAAGAGGCGAACACTGAAGCTTTCTTT. It encodes CASSPPVVGVIQEANTEAFF.

This rearrangement joins TRBV14 to TRBJ2-2; D possibly corresponds to TRBD1 (5 bases). This CDR3 comprises 14 residues. Between the trimmed V and J ends, which lost 7 bases and 5 bases, there was a span of 14 bases. Germline values: CDR1 SGHDN, CDR2 FVKESK. The DNA for the CDR3 is TGTGCCAGCAAGGGTGAAGGGGTGACCGGGGAGCTGTTTTTT. The encoded protein is CASKGEGVTGELFF.

The genes are TRBV6-5 and TRBJ2-5; 7 bases match TRBD2. V was clipped by 2 bases and J by 1 base; unmatched bases: 4. Germline V gives CDR1 MNHEY, CDR2 SVGAGI. The CDR3 contains 15 residues. The DNA of the CDR3 is TGTGCCAGCAGTTACGGCGGGGGTAGCCAAGAGACCCAGTACTTC. Translation gives CASSYGGGSQETQYF.

The V gene is TRBV28, the J gene TRBJ1-3; weak D call: TRBD1 (6 bases). CDR1 MDHEN and CDR2 SYDVKM come from the germline V gene. The CDR3 totals 14 residues. The germline V and J ends were trimmed by 3 bases and 4 bases, with 10 bases remaining between them. The CDR3 DNA is TGTGCCAGCAGTTTCTGGACAGCCGGAAACACCATATATTTT. This gives the protein CASSFWTAGNTIYF.

The chain links TRBV4-1 to TRBJ2-1; TRBD2 matches 14 bases. This CDR3 has 16 amino acids. The junction had 2 bases not matched to a gene; V was cut back by 5 bases and J by 2 bases. Germline CDR1 and CDR2: MGHRA and YSYEKL. CDR3 in DNA: TGCGCCAGCAGCACGACTAGCGGGGGGGCCTACAATGAGCAGTTCTTC. Translated, it gives CASSTTSGGAYNEQFF.

V gene TRBV10-1 combines with J gene TRBJ1-4; D is unclear. Germline V gene lookup returns CDR1 WNHNN and CDR2 SYGVQD (reference sequence). CDR3 length equals 13 residues. Trimming took off 11 bases at V and 7 bases at J, with 17 bases between the two ends. CDR3 sequence: CAGRTRRTEKLFF. The CDR3 coding sequence is TGCGCCGGACGGACTAGGCGGACTGAAAAACTGTTTTTT.

This sequence joins TRBV30 and TRBJ1-1; TRBD1 matches 7 bases. V shed 1 base and J 5 bases; nucleotides not matched to a gene: 4. The CDR3 runs 13 residues. Looked up from germline, CDR1 is GTSNPN and CDR2 is SVGIG (reference sequence). The CDR3 DNA sequence: TGTGCCTGGAGTGAAGGGGGCGGGACTGAAGCTTTCTTT. Translating it yields CAWSEGGGTEAFF.

This rearrangement joins TRBV6-5 to TRBJ2-7, with 9 bases lining up with TRBD1. Germline V CDR1 and CDR2: MNHEY, SVGAGI. This CDR3 is built from 15 residues. The J segment lost 4 bases and the V segment lost 7 bases, leaving 11 bases of the junction unmatched. The CDR3 spells CASKASGTGIYEQYF. DNA of the CDR3: TGTGCCAGCAAAGCGTCGGGGACAGGGATTTACGAGCAGTACTTC.

The rearrangement links TRBV6-1 to TRBJ2-1; TRBD1 aligns across 9 bases. Germline CDR1 and CDR2: MNHNS and SASEGT. There are 14 residues in the CDR3. V shed 8 bases, J shed 7 bases, and the junction held 9 bases outside the gene matches. In nucleotides, the CDR3 is TGTGCCAGCGTCCGGGACAGGGTTGTGAATGAGCAGTTCTTC. This translates into CASVRDRVVNEQFF.

This chain connects TRBV15 to TRBJ2-4, with TRBD2 matching over 7 bases. CDR1 and CDR2 from the germline V gene are LNHNV and YYDKDF (reference sequence). With 3 bases clipped from V and 1 base from J, the junction kept 9 bases outside the gene matches. The CDR3 runs to 17 residues. Written as DNA, the CDR3 is TGTGCCACCAGCAGGGAGGGGTGGGAGGGGGCCAAAAACATTCAGTACTTC. Translated: CATSREGWEGAKNIQYF.

The V gene is TRBV13, the J gene TRBJ1-1, with D hard to call. The CDR3 extends over 13 amino acids. The germline V gene encodes CDR1 PRHDT and CDR2 FYEKMQ (reference sequence). Trimming shortened V by 4 bases and J by 1 base, and 7 bases separated the two germline ends. CDR3 sequence: CASSSPGNTEAFF. DNA for the CDR3: TGTGCCAGCAGCTCCCCAGGGAACACTGAAGCTTTCTTT.